This T cell receptor beta chain is drawn from a study of blood T cell repertoires in COVID-19. Using immunoSEQ multiplex PCR, the repertoire was profiled, and TCRdb retains in-frame clones only, with some absent. This sample has under 200,000 clones, with around nine tenths found just once. This CDR3 comprises 14 residues. CDR1 is LNHDA and CDR2 is SQIVND in the germline V gene (reference sequence). J gave up 3 bases and V 6 bases, and 7 bases lay outside the gene matches. The rearrangement joins TRBV19 to TRBJ1-1, with 7 bases that match TRBD1. The sequence derives from a man aged 55 to 70 with active or convalescent COVID-19. Sample: peripheral blood. The CDR3 here is CASRRGQVDTEAFF. CDR3 coding DNA: TGTGCCAGTAGACGTGGACAGGTCGACACTGAAGCTTTCTTT.